The 11 T cell receptor beta chains below come from one sample, sequenced in a study of cytomegalovirus exposure and HLA in healthy donors. In the PCR, 60 Vbeta and 13 Jbeta primers were used. The data were produced by immunoSEQ multiplex PCR, yet TCRdb's version contains in-frame clones alone and is incomplete. The sample has tens of thousands of clones; 73% are singletons. Specimen: PBMCs. These receptor sequences come from a woman aged 40 to 50 in good health and CMV-seropositive.

This chain connects TRBV29-1 to TRBJ1-5; the match to TRBD1 covers 8 bases. The CDR3 covers 14 residues. The germline V gene encodes CDR1 SQVTM and CDR2 ANQGSEA. V trimming: 7 bases; J trimming: 5 bases; junction bases outside the gene matches: 10. CDR3 nucleotides: TGCAGCGCAAGACAGGGGACGGCCGATCAGCCCCAGCATTTT. Encoded protein: CSARQGTADQPQHF.

The chain uses TRBV5-8 and TRBJ1-1, with 8 nucleotides matching TRBD1. This CDR3 is 15 amino acids long. In germline, CDR1 is SGHTS, CDR2 YDEGEE. V shed 0 bases, J shed 1 base, and the junction held 2 bases outside the gene matches. The CDR3 DNA follows: TGTGCCAGCAGCTTGGGGACAGGGAAGAACACTGAAGCTTTCTTT. Its protein is CASSLGTGKNTEAFF.

The chain carries TRBV7-2 and TRBJ1-1, with D tentatively TRBD1 (5 bases). The CDR3 is 13 residues long. The V and J ends lost 3 bases and 1 base respectively, with 6 bases between them. Germline V CDR1 and CDR2: SGHTA, FQGNSA. CDR3 sequence: CASSFRENTEAFF. The CDR3, as DNA: TGTGCCAGCAGCTTCAGGGAGAACACTGAAGCTTTCTTT.

The chain combines TRBV19 with TRBJ1-2; D is ambiguous. The germline CDR1 and CDR2 sequences are LNHDA and SQIVND (reference sequence). This CDR3 comprises 12 residues. V dropped 5 bases and J dropped 13 bases, with 17 bases sitting between them. CDR3 region: CASSPGVESSTF. CDR3 DNA sequence: TGTGCCAGTAGTCCCGGGGTCGAGAGTTCCACCTTC.

The chain joins TRBV27 to TRBJ1-5; maybe TRBD1 (5 bases). Germline CDR1 and CDR2: MNHEY and SMNVEV (reference sequence). The CDR3 is made up of 14 amino acids. Trimming removed 6 bases at V and 7 bases at J, with 16 bases between. The CDR3 bases are TGTGCCAGCAGCCCTTGGGGGGTGAGGCAGCCCCAGCATTTT. This codes for CASSPWGVRQPQHF.

The V gene is TRBV19, the J gene TRBJ1-4; TRBD1 aligns across 10 bases. Germline V gives CDR1 LNHDA, CDR2 SQIVND (reference sequence). CDR3 size: 16 residues. V shed 11 bases, J shed 2 bases, and the junction held 11 bases outside the gene matches. CDR3 in DNA: TGTGCCCAAATGGGGGACAGGGGTGTGACTAATGAAAAACTGTTTTTT. Translation: CAQMGDRGVTNEKLFF.

Written as DNA, the CDR3 is TGCAGCGTTGAAGACCAAACGCAGTATTTT. Its translation is CSVEDQTQYF. The V and J genes are TRBV29-1 and TRBJ2-3; D is unresolved. The germline gives CDR1 SQVTM, CDR2 ANQGSEA. The CDR3 extends over 10 amino acids. Trimming shortened V by 0 bases and J by 9 bases, and 4 bases separated the two germline ends.

The chain uses TRBV14 and TRBJ1-2; 10 nucleotides agree with TRBD1. The CDR3 covers 16 residues. Losses at the gene ends were 5 bases for V and 5 bases for J; bases not matched to a gene: 11. In germline, CDR1 is SGHDN, CDR2 FVKESK. The CDR3 spells CASSARFGQGGYGYTF. CDR3 DNA: TGTGCCAGCAGCGCCCGTTTTGGACAGGGGGGTTATGGCTACACCTTC. The full variable domain, rest sourced from reference TRBV14 and TRBJ1-2, is EAGVTQFPSHSVIEKGQTVTLRCDPISGHDNLYWYRRVMGKEIKFLLHFVKESKQDESGMPNNRFLAERTGGTYSTLKVQPAELEDSGVYFCASSARFGQGGYGYTFGSGTRLTVV.

The chain has TRBV7-2 and TRBJ2-7; D is unresolved. The CDR3 is 14 amino acids. V lost 2 bases and J 4 bases, leaving 12 bases between the germline ends. Germline values: CDR1 SGHTA, CDR2 FQGNSA. The CDR3 sequence: CASSLSPVGYEQYF. In nucleotides, the CDR3 is TGTGCCAGCAGCTTATCCCCCGTCGGGTACGAGCAGTACTTC.

The CDR3 region is CASSTGDEGRYGYTF. For the CDR3, the DNA is TGTGCCAGCAGCACGGGTGATGAGGGTCGCTATGGCTACACCTTC. The V gene is TRBV5-6, the J gene TRBJ1-2; D gene unclear. The ends were cut back, 4 bases at V and 4 bases at J, with 17 bases in the middle. The CDR3 runs 15 residues. In germline, CDR1 is SGHDT, CDR2 YYEEEE.

The chain recombines TRBV19 with TRBJ1-5; D is perhaps TRBD1 (6 bases). CDR1 is LNHDA and CDR2 is SQIVND in the germline V gene (reference sequence). The germline V and J ends were trimmed by 2 bases and 4 bases, with 9 bases remaining between them. The CDR3 contains 14 residues. Here the CDR3 DNA reads TGTGCCAGTAGTATACTGGGGGCGAATCAGCCCCAGCATTTT. Its protein is CASSILGANQPQHF. The entire variable domain, with the rest obtained from reference TRBV19 and TRBJ1-5, is as follows: DGGITQSPKYLFRKEGQNVTLSCEQNLNHDAMYWYRQDPGQGLRLIYYSQIVNDFQKGDIAEGYSVSREKKESFPLTVTSAQKNPTAFYLCASSILGANQPQHFGDGTRLSIL.